What follows are 30 T cell receptor beta chains derived from one specimen sequenced in a study of technical replicates of blood from a handful of donors. This table comes from immunoSEQ multiplex PCR, and its TCRdb copy is limited to in-frame clones, with some not included. The sample yields some 78,000 clones, 85% to 95% seen once. Sequenced input: T cells isolated from PBMCs. The receptors were sampled from a human donor in good health.

The chain uses TRBV7-3 and TRBJ2-5, with D possibly TRBD1 on 6 matching bases. The CDR3 has 15 residues. Germline loops: CDR1 SGHTA, CDR2 FQGTGA. V lost 4 bases and J lost 4, with 16 bases in between. The CDR3 DNA reads as TGTGCCAGCAGCTGGCAGGGGAGAATTATAGAGACCCAGTACTTC. Encoded protein: CASSWQGRIIETQYF. Full variable domain (missing parts from reference TRBV7-3 and TRBJ2-5): GAGVSQTPSNKVTEKGKYVELRCDPISGHTALYWYRQSLGQGPEFLIYFQGTGAADDSGLPNDRFFAVRPEGSVSTLKIQRTERGDSAVYLCASSWQGRIIETQYFGPGTRLLVL.

This sequence joins TRBV19 and TRBJ2-7; 13 bases are shared with TRBD2. There are 19 residues in the CDR3. CDR1 is LNHDA and CDR2 is SQIVND in the germline V gene (reference sequence). V was pared by 4 bases and J by 3 bases, with 15 bases of the junction left unmatched. The CDR3 region is CASSRKGLAGAFEHYEQYF. The CDR3 DNA reads as TGTGCCAGTAGTAGGAAAGGACTAGCGGGAGCTTTTGAGCACTACGAGCAGTACTTC.

This sequence joins TRBV18 and TRBJ2-2; D is unresolved. The CDR3 runs 12 residues. The germline gives CDR1 KGHSH, CDR2 LQKENI. V gave up 3 bases and J gave up 6 bases, with 5 bases separating them. The CDR3 loop reads CASSPSSGELFF. The CDR3 DNA sequence: TGTGCCAGCTCACCGTCATCCGGGGAGCTGTTTTTT.

The V and J genes are TRBV25-1 and TRBJ1-2; 7 bases map to TRBD1. V shed 4 bases, J shed 7 bases, and the junction held 3 bases outside the gene matches. Germline assignment: CDR1 MGHDK and CDR2 SYGVNS. This CDR3 has 12 residues. The CDR3 bases are TGTGCCAGCAGTGCAGGGGGGTCTGGCTACACCTTC. Translated: CASSAGGSGYTF.

The chain uses TRBV6-4 and TRBJ2-3, with a weak D call TRBD1 (6 bases). This CDR3 has 12 amino acids. Trimming shortened V by 11 bases and J by 6 bases, and 15 bases separated the two germline ends. CDR1 is MRHNA, CDR2 SNTAGT, per germline. The chain's CDR3 is CAGEGGRDTQYF. The CDR3 DNA is TGTGCCGGTGAAGGGGGTCGGGATACGCAGTATTTT.

This clone was seen a single time. This sequence joins TRBV10-3 and TRBJ1-1; D ambiguous. Germline V lookup: CDR1 ENHRY, CDR2 SYGVKD. CDR3 size: 14 residues. V dropped 0 bases and J dropped 3 bases, with 8 bases sitting between them. CDR3 region: CAISESYRYTEAFF. In DNA form, the CDR3 reads TGTGCCATCAGTGAGTCGTACAGATACACTGAAGCTTTCTTT.

The chain is built from TRBV6-4 and TRBJ1-1; D gene unclear. The germline CDR1 and CDR2 sequences are MRHNA and SNTAGT. Trimming removed 0 bases from V and 0 bases from J, with 14 bases in between. The CDR3 length is 17 residues. DNA for the CDR3: TGTGCCAGCAGTGACTCGAGTCGCGGAGGGATGAACACTGAAGCTTTCTTT. Amino acid sequence: CASSDSSRGGMNTEAFF.

This sequence joins TRBV5-1 and TRBJ2-5; no clear D. With 5 bases removed from V and 6 bases from J, the gap between germline ends came to 11 bases. The CDR3 extends over 12 amino acids. The V gene's germline CDR1 is SGHRS and CDR2 YFSETQ. The CDR3 is CASRDDIQTQYF. The CDR3 coding sequence is TGCGCCAGCAGGGATGACATTCAGACCCAGTACTTC.

V gene TRBV10-1 combines with J gene TRBJ2-3; 10 nucleotides align to TRBD2. Unmatched junction bases numbered 7, after V lost 4 bases and J lost 6 bases. Germline lookup yields CDR1 WNHNN and CDR2 SYGVQD (reference sequence). CDR3 length equals 15 residues. The CDR3 DNA follows: TGCGCCAGCAGTGGGCTAGCGGGAGATGGGGATACGCAGTATTTT. Protein sequence: CASSGLAGDGDTQYF.

J is TRBJ2-3 and V is TRBV13, with D possibly matching TRBD2 (6 bases). Trimming stripped 2 bases from V and 5 bases from J, with 14 bases between. Germline loops: CDR1 PRHDT, CDR2 FYEKMQ (reference sequence). The CDR3 consists of 15 residues. CDR3 DNA sequence: TGTGCCAGCAGCTTATACGGCACAGCGGGAGATACGCAGTATTTT. It codes for CASSLYGTAGDTQYF.

The J gene is TRBJ2-5, the V gene TRBV6-5; D gene uncertain. This CDR3 contains 12 residues. V shed 6 bases and J shed 7 bases, with 12 bases lying between them. The germline CDR1 and CDR2 sequences are MNHEY and SVGAGI. CDR3 sequence: CASSYETGTQYF. The CDR3 DNA sequence: TGTGCCAGCAGCTACGAGACGGGGACCCAGTACTTC.

The V call is TRBV10-3, the J call TRBJ2-5; TRBD2 is a possible D gene (5 bases). V was trimmed by 0 bases and J by 3 bases, leaving 8 bases between them. Germline V gives CDR1 ENHRY, CDR2 SYGVKD. This CDR3 spans 14 amino acids. CDR3 DNA: TGTGCCATCAGTGAGTCGAACGGGGAAGAGACCCAGTACTTC. It specifies CAISESNGEETQYF.

This clone has only one observation. Here the CDR3 reads CASSLPSWRGNTEAFF. As DNA, the CDR3 is TGTGCCAGCAGCTTACCCTCTTGGCGGGGGAACACTGAAGCTTTCTTT. The V call is TRBV7-2, the J call TRBJ1-1; D ambiguous. Trimming stripped 2 bases from V and 1 base from J, with 14 bases between. CDR1 and CDR2 from the germline V gene are SGHTA and FQGNSA. This CDR3 has 16 amino acids.

This clone appeared once. This rearrangement joins TRBV6-5 to TRBJ2-2; D remains unclear. The CDR3 sequence is 12 residues long. The V gene's germline CDR1 is MNHEY and CDR2 SVGAGI. The V end was cut by 4 bases, the J end by 5 bases, with 5 bases between. In nucleotides, the CDR3 is TGTGCCAGCAGTTTTACTACCGGGGAGCTGTTTTTT. It specifies CASSFTTGELFF.

This CDR3 reads CASSDRDRELMNTEAFF. The CDR3 DNA reads as TGCGCCAGCAGTGATAGAGACAGGGAGTTAATGAACACTGAAGCTTTCTTT. This rearrangement joins TRBV10-2 to TRBJ1-1; the match to TRBD1 covers 7 bases. Trimming at V came to 3 bases and at J to 0 bases, leaving 10 bases not matched to a gene. The CDR3 spans 17 residues. Looked up from germline, CDR1 is WSHSY and CDR2 is SAAADI.

The chain couples TRBV4-1 to TRBJ1-1, with D possibly being TRBD1 (5 bases). Germline V CDR1 and CDR2: MGHRA, YSYEKL. Trimming took off 0 bases at V and 1 base at J, with 15 bases between the two ends. The CDR3 spans 17 residues. The CDR3 DNA sequence: TGCGCCAGCAGCCAAGAATGGGGCATAGGCTCGAACACTGAAGCTTTCTTT. The encoded protein is CASSQEWGIGSNTEAFF.

The DNA for the CDR3 is TGTGCCAGCAGAAACAGCTTGGAAGCTTTCTTT. Its protein is CASRNSLEAFF. The chain combines TRBV25-1 with TRBJ1-1, with D unresolved. From germline, CDR1 is MGHDK and CDR2 SYGVNS. V gave up 6 bases and J gave up 8 bases, with 10 bases separating them. The CDR3 is 11 residues long.

As concerns this clone: One end of the junction varies from germline; a read error may be responsible. J is TRBJ1-1 and V is TRBV29-1, with 7 bases that match TRBD1. The germline V gene encodes CDR1 SQVTM and CDR2 ANQGSEA. The CDR3 has 12 amino acids. The CDR3 reads CSVWGQNPEAFF. The CDR3 DNA is TGCAGCGTTTGGGGACAGAACCCTGAAGCTTTCTTT.

The chain combines TRBV11-2 with TRBJ2-3; 14 nucleotides align to TRBD2. CDR1 and CDR2 from the germline V gene are SGHAT and FQNNGV. The CDR3 has 17 residues. Unmatched junction bases numbered 5, after V lost 1 base and J lost 5 bases. Here the CDR3 reads CASSLAGLAGGLDTQYF. The CDR3 bases are TGTGCCAGCAGCTTAGCCGGACTAGCGGGAGGTCTAGATACGCAGTATTTT.

The chain is built from TRBV6-5 and TRBJ2-7; possibly TRBD2 for D (5 bases). The ends were cut back, 5 bases at V and 0 bases at J, with 8 bases in the middle. The CDR3 runs 13 residues. CDR1 is MNHEY and CDR2 is SVGAGI in the germline V gene. In nucleotides, the CDR3 is TGTGCCAGCAGTAACCGGGACTCCTACGAGCAGTACTTC. It codes for CASSNRDSYEQYF.

CDR3 DNA: TGTGCCAGCAGCGTAGTAGCCGGGTTAACAGATACGCAGTATTTT. Residues: CASSVVAGLTDTQYF. The chain carries TRBV9 and TRBJ2-3; D unclear. V lost 0 bases, J lost 3 bases, and 11 bases lay in between. The CDR3 consists of 15 residues. CDR1 and CDR2 (germline): SGDLS, YYNGEE.

This sequence joins TRBV18 and TRBJ1-3, with D hard to call. This CDR3 is 13 amino acids long. The V gene lost 3 bases and the J gene lost 9 bases, with 12 bases spanning the gap. Per germline, CDR1 KGHSH and CDR2 LQKENI. CDR3 coding DNA: TGTGCCAGCTCACCCCCGGGAAAGGCCACCATATATTTT. Translated, it gives CASSPPGKATIYF.

The chain uses TRBV11-2 and TRBJ2-1, with 8 bases aligning to TRBD1. J gave up 8 bases and V 5 bases, and 11 bases lay outside the gene matches. The CDR3 extends over 15 amino acids. Germline values: CDR1 SGHAT, CDR2 FQNNGV. The CDR3 nucleotides are TGTGCCAGCAGCCAACTAGGGACAGGCTTGCATGAGCAGTTCTTC. Protein product: CASSQLGTGLHEQFF.

The J gene is TRBJ2-5, the V gene TRBV5-1, with 11 nucleotides matching TRBD2. The germline V gene encodes CDR1 SGHRS and CDR2 YFSETQ. J gave up 1 base and V 1 base, and 3 bases lay outside the gene matches. The CDR3 runs to 16 residues. The CDR3 loop is CASSLPGTSGQETQYF. The CDR3 DNA reads as TGCGCCAGCAGCTTGCCCGGGACTAGCGGCCAAGAGACCCAGTACTTC.

The genes are TRBV9 and TRBJ1-2; a weak D match, TRBD1 (5 bases). V was clipped by 3 bases and J by 8 bases, with 20 bases between them. Germline lookup yields CDR1 SGDLS and CDR2 YYNGEE. There are 15 residues in the CDR3. The CDR3 DNA is TGTGCCAGCAGCGCCGACGGGACGGGGGTGAAGGGCTACACCTTC. Translating gives CASSADGTGVKGYTF.

This chain joins TRBV6-6 and TRBJ1-1; no definite D call. V dropped 6 bases and J dropped 3 bases, with 11 bases sitting between them. The CDR3 is 13 residues long. Per germline, CDR1 MNHNY and CDR2 SVGAGI (reference sequence). For the CDR3, the DNA is TGTGCCAGCAGATACGCCGAGTACACTGAAGCTTTCTTT. Encoded protein: CASRYAEYTEAFF.

The V gene is TRBV5-4, the J gene TRBJ2-2, with TRBD2 matching 9 bases. CDR3 length: 14 amino acids. Germline trimming cut 4 bases from V and 7 bases from J; bases unmatched to any gene: 5. CDR1 is SGHNT and CDR2 is YYREEE in the germline V gene (reference sequence). CDR3 sequence (DNA): TGTGCCAGCAGCATAGCGGGAGTCGTCGGGGAGCTGTTTTTT. It yields the protein CASSIAGVVGELFF.

The rearrangement joins TRBV7-9 to TRBJ1-1; D unclear. The germline gives CDR1 SEHNR, CDR2 FQNEAQ (reference sequence). The V end was cut by 2 bases, the J end by 4 bases, with 5 bases between. This CDR3 is built from 12 residues. The CDR3 region has the DNA TGTGCCAGCAGCTTATTCGGCACTGAAGCTTTCTTT. Translating it yields CASSLFGTEAFF.

The CDR3 DNA reads as TGTGCCAGCGCAGGTACCGGACTAGCTAACTACAATGAGCAGTTCTTC. Amino acid sequence: CASAGTGLANYNEQFF. The chain joins TRBV11-2 to TRBJ2-1; 8 bases match TRBD2. V shed 8 bases, J shed 3 bases, and the junction held 12 bases outside the gene matches. The CDR3 loop spans 16 amino acids. Germline CDR1 is SGHAT and CDR2 is FQNNGV.

The V and J genes are TRBV11-2 and TRBJ2-5; the D gene is possibly TRBD1 (5 bases). V shed 5 bases and J shed 2 bases, with 12 bases lying between them. This CDR3 contains 14 residues. CDR1 is SGHAT, CDR2 FQNNGV, per germline. The CDR3 region has the DNA TGTGCCAGCAGCCAAGGAAGACAGCAAGAGACCCAGTACTTC. Translation: CASSQGRQQETQYF.